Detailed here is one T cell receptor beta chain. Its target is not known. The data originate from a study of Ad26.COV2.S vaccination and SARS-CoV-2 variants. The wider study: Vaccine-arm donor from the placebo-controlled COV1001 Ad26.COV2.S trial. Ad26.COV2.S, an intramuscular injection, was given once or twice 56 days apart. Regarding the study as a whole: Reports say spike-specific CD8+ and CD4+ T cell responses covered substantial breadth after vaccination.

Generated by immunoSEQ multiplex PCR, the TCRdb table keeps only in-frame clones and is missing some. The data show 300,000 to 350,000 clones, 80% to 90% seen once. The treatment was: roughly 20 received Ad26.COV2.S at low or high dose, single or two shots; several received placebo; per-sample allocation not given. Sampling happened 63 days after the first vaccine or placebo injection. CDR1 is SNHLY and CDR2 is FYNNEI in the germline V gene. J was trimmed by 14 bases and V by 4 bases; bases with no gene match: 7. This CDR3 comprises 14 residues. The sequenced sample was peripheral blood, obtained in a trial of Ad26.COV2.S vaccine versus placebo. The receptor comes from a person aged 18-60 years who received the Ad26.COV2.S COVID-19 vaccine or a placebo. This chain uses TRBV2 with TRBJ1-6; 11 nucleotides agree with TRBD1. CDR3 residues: CASSAGTGGRSLHF. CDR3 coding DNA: TGTGCCAGCAGTGCCGGGACAGGGGGTAGATCCCTCCACTTT.